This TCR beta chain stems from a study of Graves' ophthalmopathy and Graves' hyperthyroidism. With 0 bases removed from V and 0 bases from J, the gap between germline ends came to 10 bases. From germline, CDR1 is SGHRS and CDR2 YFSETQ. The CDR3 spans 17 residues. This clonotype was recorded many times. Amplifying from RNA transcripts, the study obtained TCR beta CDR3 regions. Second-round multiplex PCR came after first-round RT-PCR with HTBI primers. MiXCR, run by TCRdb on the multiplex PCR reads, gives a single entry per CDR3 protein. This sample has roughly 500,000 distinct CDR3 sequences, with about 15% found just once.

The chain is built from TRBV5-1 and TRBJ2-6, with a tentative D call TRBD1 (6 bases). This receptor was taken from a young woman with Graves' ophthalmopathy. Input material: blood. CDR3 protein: CASSLGMGASGANVLTF. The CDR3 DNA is TGCGCCAGCAGCTTGGGGATGGGGGCCTCTGGGGCCAACGTCCTGACTTTC. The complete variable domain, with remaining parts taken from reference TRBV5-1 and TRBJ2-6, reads KAGVTQTPRYLIKTRGQQVTLSCSPISGHRSVSWYQQTPGQGLQFLFEYFSETQRNKGNFPGRFSGRQFSNSRSEMNVSTLELGDSALYLCASSLGMGASGANVLTFGAGSRLTVL.